What follows is one T cell receptor beta chain and its context. Antigen unknown. V lost 6 bases and J 4 bases, leaving 16 bases between the germline ends. Per the germline V gene, CDR1 is MNHEY and CDR2 is SVGAGI. This CDR3 has 15 amino acids. PCR employed 60 Vbeta and 13 Jbeta primers. Assay used: immunoSEQ multiplex PCR; TCRdb lists only in-frame clones, some missing. The sample has 85,000 to 130,000 clones, about four fifths seen once. This entry comes from a study of cytomegalovirus exposure and HLA in healthy donors. Study results and caveats: HLA-A and HLA-B allele assignments for most subjects were reportedly predicted accurately using TCR beta sequences.

The clonotype comes from a female donor in good health and CMV-seropositive. The gene calls are TRBV6-5 and TRBJ2-1, with D possibly TRBD2 on 6 matching bases. The specimen sequenced was PBMCs. CDR3 amino acids: CASSTIRDSYNEQFF. CDR3 in DNA: TGTGCCAGCAGCACCATCCGGGACTCGTACAATGAGCAGTTCTTC.